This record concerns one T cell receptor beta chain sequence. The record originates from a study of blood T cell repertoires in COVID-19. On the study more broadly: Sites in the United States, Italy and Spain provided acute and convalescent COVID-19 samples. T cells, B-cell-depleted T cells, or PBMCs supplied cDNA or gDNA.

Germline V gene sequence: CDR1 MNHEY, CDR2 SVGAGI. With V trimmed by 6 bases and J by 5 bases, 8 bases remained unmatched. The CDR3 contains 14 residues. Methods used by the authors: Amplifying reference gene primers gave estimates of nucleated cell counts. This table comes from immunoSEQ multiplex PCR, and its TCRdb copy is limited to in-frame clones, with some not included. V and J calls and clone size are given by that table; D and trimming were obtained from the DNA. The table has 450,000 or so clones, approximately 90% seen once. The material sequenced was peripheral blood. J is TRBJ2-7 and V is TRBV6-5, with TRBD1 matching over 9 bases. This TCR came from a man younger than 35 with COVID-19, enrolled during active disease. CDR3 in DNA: TGTGCCAGCAGACACCGGGACAGGGAAGACGAGCAGTACTTC. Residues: CASRHRDREDEQYF.